A single sample is the source of the 30 T cell receptor beta chains below, sequenced in a study of blood T cell repertoires in COVID-19. TCRdb keeps only in-frame clones here, not all; method: immunoSEQ multiplex PCR. The data hold 55,000 to 80,000 clones, with about four fifths observed a single time. Sequencing used peripheral blood. All receptors come from a man aged 50-60 years with active COVID-19.

The rearrangement uses TRBV10-3 and TRBJ2-7, with a tentative D call TRBD1 (6 bases). Trimming cost V 0 bases and J 5 bases, with 14 bases left between them. Germline V gene lookup returns CDR1 ENHRY and CDR2 SYGVKD. This CDR3 spans 15 amino acids. CDR3 region: CAISESTGSVDEQYF. In DNA form, the CDR3 reads TGTGCCATCAGTGAGTCAACAGGGTCGGTCGACGAGCAGTACTTC.

The genes are TRBV4-3 and TRBJ2-4; 7 nucleotides align to TRBD2. Germline-derived CDR1 and CDR2 are LGHNA and YSLEER. The CDR3 is 16 amino acids. The V and J ends lost 3 bases and 6 bases, in that order; junction bases with no gene match: 11. The CDR3 is CASSHSAEGGRNIQYF. The CDR3 nucleotides are TGCGCCAGCAGCCACTCCGCGGAAGGCGGGAGAAACATTCAGTACTTC.

The chain employs TRBV9 and TRBJ2-2; 8 bases agree with TRBD2. With V trimmed by 0 bases and J by 5 bases, 6 bases remained unmatched. From germline, CDR1 is SGDLS and CDR2 YYNGEE. This CDR3 comprises 16 residues. CDR3 region: CASSVAAGGWTGELFF. The CDR3 bases are TGTGCCAGCAGCGTAGCTGCGGGGGGATGGACCGGGGAGCTGTTTTTT.

The J gene is TRBJ1-2, the V gene TRBV20-1; maybe TRBD1 (5 bases). The CDR3 contains 13 residues. Germline assignment: CDR1 DFQATT and CDR2 SNEGSKA (reference sequence). V shed 3 bases and J shed 4 bases, with 12 bases lying between them. The CDR3 protein is CSASRQGPYGYTF. The CDR3 DNA follows: TGCAGTGCTAGTCGCCAGGGCCCCTATGGCTACACCTTC.

The rearrangement links TRBV6-5 to TRBJ1-3; TRBD1 might be the D (6 bases). The CDR3 is made up of 15 amino acids. Germline V gives CDR1 MNHEY, CDR2 SVGAGI. Trimming removed 7 bases from V and 0 bases from J, with 13 bases in between. CDR3 sequence: CASNRDMSSGNTIYF. CDR3 coding DNA: TGTGCCAGCAACCGGGACATGAGCTCTGGAAACACCATATATTTT.

This chain connects TRBV7-6 to TRBJ1-1; D not resolved. This CDR3 spans 13 amino acids. Germline CDR1 SGHVS, CDR2 FNYEAQ. Deletions cut 5 bases from V and 0 bases from J, with 7 bases between. The CDR3, as DNA: TGTGCCAGCAGCGTCCGGGTGAACACTGAAGCTTTCTTT. Translated: CASSVRVNTEAFF.

The J gene is TRBJ2-3, the V gene TRBV7-9; 7 bases fit TRBD2. The V gene end was trimmed by 0 bases and the J gene end by 1 base; junction bases not matched to a gene: 10. Germline lookup yields CDR1 SEHNR and CDR2 FQNEAQ (reference sequence). This CDR3 has 18 amino acids. The CDR3 reads CASSLAPRASGRTDTQYF. The CDR3 DNA reads as TGTGCCAGCAGCTTAGCCCCTAGGGCTAGCGGACGCACAGATACGCAGTATTTT.

The chain joins TRBV6-6 to TRBJ1-1, with D tentatively TRBD1 (5 bases). The CDR3 sequence is 14 residues long. V dropped 4 bases and J dropped 3 bases, with 12 bases sitting between them. Germline CDR1 is MNHNY and CDR2 is SVGAGI (reference sequence). The CDR3 loop is CASSSQGRHTEAFF. CDR3 nucleotides: TGTGCCAGCAGTTCGCAGGGAAGACACACTGAAGCTTTCTTT.

This clone was found a few times. The chain combines TRBV5-6 with TRBJ1-5; a weak D match, TRBD1 (6 bases). This CDR3 contains 13 residues. CDR1 and CDR2 (germline): SGHDT, YYEEEE. Deletions cut 0 bases from V and 11 bases from J, with 12 bases between. The CDR3 is CASSLGRGVAQHF. The CDR3 region has the DNA TGTGCCAGCAGCTTGGGCAGGGGTGTAGCCCAGCATTTT.

This clone was picked up one time. The chain carries TRBV19 and TRBJ2-7, with 7 bases identical to TRBD1. The CDR3 is 15 amino acids. The junction had 9 bases not matched to a gene; V was cut back by 5 bases and J by 2 bases. The germline gives CDR1 LNHDA, CDR2 SQIVND (reference sequence). The CDR3 region is CASSGGTTGAYEQYF. The CDR3 DNA sequence: TGTGCCAGTAGTGGTGGAACCACAGGGGCCTACGAGCAGTACTTC.

This clone was detected only once. The V gene is TRBV4-3, the J gene TRBJ2-3; 8 bases match TRBD1. V was pared by 0 bases and J by 8 bases, with 10 bases of the junction left unmatched. The CDR3 sequence is 16 residues long. In germline, CDR1 is LGHNA, CDR2 YSLEER. CDR3 residues: CASSQDRTGPSVTQYF. The CDR3 DNA is TGCGCCAGCAGCCAAGATCGGACAGGGCCCTCGGTTACGCAGTATTTT.

The chain couples TRBV28 to TRBJ2-4, with 14 bases fitting TRBD2. The CDR3 spans 16 residues. Germline CDR1 reads MDHEN; CDR2 reads SYDVKM. V lost 3 bases and J lost 8; bases outside the gene matches: 6. The CDR3 is CASSLTSGGAKHIQYF. In nucleotides, the CDR3 is TGTGCCAGCAGTTTGACTAGCGGGGGGGCCAAGCACATTCAGTACTTC.

The chain links TRBV18 to TRBJ2-2; D uncertain. The length of the CDR3 is 14 residues. With 3 bases removed from V and 5 bases from J, the gap between germline ends came to 10 bases. The germline V gene encodes CDR1 KGHSH and CDR2 LQKENI. DNA of the CDR3: TGTGCCAGCTCACCCCTGGAGCGTACCGGGGAGCTGTTTTTT. Amino acid sequence: CASSPLERTGELFF.

This chain uses TRBV5-4 with TRBJ1-1, with 8 bases lining up with TRBD1. With 0 bases clipped from V and 3 bases from J, the junction kept 1 base outside the gene matches. CDR1 and CDR2 (germline): SGHNT, YYREEE (reference sequence). The CDR3 length is 14 residues. CDR3 amino acids: CASSLDRGDTEAFF. DNA for the CDR3: TGTGCCAGCAGCTTGGACAGGGGGGACACTGAAGCTTTCTTT.

In this sample, this clone turned up once. V is TRBV5-4 and J is TRBJ2-5; a possible D gene is TRBD2 (6 bases). V was cut by 0 bases and J by 4 bases, with 13 bases left in between. This CDR3 region has 15 residues. Germline values: CDR1 SGHNT, CDR2 YYREEE (reference sequence). CDR3 DNA: TGTGCCAGCAGCTTGGAGGAGGGTTGGTCAGAGACCCAGTACTTC. The encoded protein is CASSLEEGWSETQYF.

Here the CDR3 reads CASSLGEGVYNEQFF. CDR3 nucleotides: TGCGCCAGCAGCTTGGGAGAGGGGGTCTACAATGAGCAGTTCTTC. The gene calls are TRBV5-1 and TRBJ2-1; D is perhaps TRBD1 (6 bases). V was cut by 0 bases and J by 3 bases, with 10 bases left in between. CDR1 is SGHRS, CDR2 YFSETQ, per germline. The CDR3 is made up of 15 amino acids.

This clone showed up just once. This chain joins TRBV19 and TRBJ2-3, with TRBD2 matching over 11 bases. Trimming at V came to 5 bases and at J to 6 bases, leaving 4 bases not matched to a gene. The CDR3 runs to 14 residues. Germline assignment: CDR1 LNHDA and CDR2 SQIVND (reference sequence). The CDR3 reads CASSLLAGVDTQYF. The CDR3, as DNA: TGTGCCAGTAGTTTACTAGCGGGAGTGGATACGCAGTATTTT. Looking up the rest from reference TRBV19 and TRBJ2-3 gives the full variable domain: DGGITQSPKYLFRKEGQNVTLSCEQNLNHDAMYWYRQDPGQGLRLIYYSQIVNDFQKGDIAEGYSVSREKKESFPLTVTSAQKNPTAFYLCASSLLAGVDTQYFGPGTRLTVL.

This sequence joins TRBV5-1 and TRBJ1-1; possibly TRBD1 for D (6 bases). The V end lost 4 bases, the J end lost 0 bases, and 13 bases lay between the germline ends. The germline CDR1 and CDR2 sequences are SGHRS and YFSETQ. This CDR3 is 15 amino acids long. As DNA, the CDR3 is TGCGCCAGCAGCACCCAAGGGGGGGTGAACACTGAAGCTTTCTTT. As protein: CASSTQGGVNTEAFF.

CDR3 in amino acids: CASTPGGEQHNEQFF. For the CDR3, the DNA is TGTGCCAGTACCCCGGGAGGGGAGCAGCACAATGAGCAGTTCTTC. The chain recombines TRBV19 with TRBJ2-1, with 8 bases lining up with TRBD2. Germline-derived CDR1 and CDR2 are LNHDA and SQIVND (reference sequence). This CDR3 contains 15 residues. V trimming: 7 bases; J trimming: 5 bases; junction bases outside the gene matches: 10.

The chain uses TRBV7-8 and TRBJ2-1, with TRBD1 identical over 7 bases. The V gene's germline CDR1 is SGHVS and CDR2 FQNEAQ. The CDR3 loop spans 14 amino acids. V was clipped by 1 base and J by 7 bases; unmatched bases: 4. The CDR3 DNA is TGTGCCAGCAGCTTAGTAGACAGGGAGAATGAGCAGTTCTTC. Residues: CASSLVDRENEQFF.

This clone was seen a handful of times. The chain combines TRBV18 with TRBJ2-7, with D perhaps matching TRBD2 (6 bases). V was trimmed by 3 bases and J by 2 bases, leaving 11 bases between them. Germline values: CDR1 KGHSH, CDR2 LQKENI. The CDR3 is made up of 14 amino acids. The CDR3 sequence: CASSPRDFTYEQYF. The CDR3, as DNA: TGTGCCAGCTCACCCCGGGACTTTACCTACGAGCAGTACTTC.

The chain recombines TRBV11-1 with TRBJ2-7; weak D call: TRBD1 (6 bases). The germline gives CDR1 SGHAT, CDR2 FQDESV (reference sequence). The CDR3 runs to 13 residues. V lost 5 bases and J 9 bases, leaving 17 bases between the germline ends. The chain's CDR3 is CASSPDRRFGQYF. CDR3 bases: TGTGCCAGCAGCCCCGACAGGAGGTTTGGGCAGTACTTC.

The chain has TRBV5-1 and TRBJ1-6, with D perhaps matching TRBD1 (6 bases). Trimming stripped 6 bases from V and 7 bases from J, with 14 bases between. CDR3 length: 14 amino acids. Germline V gene lookup returns CDR1 SGHRS and CDR2 YFSETQ. The CDR3 DNA reads TGCGCCAGCACCATAGGGGGTGCAAATTCACCCCTCCACTTT. Its protein is CASTIGGANSPLHF.

The V gene is TRBV7-3, the J gene TRBJ2-2; no clear D. CDR3 length: 13 amino acids. Trimming pared 4 bases from V and 4 bases from J, leaving 7 bases between. CDR1 is SGHTA, CDR2 FQGTGA, per germline. DNA for the CDR3: TGTGCCAGCAGCTCCTCGGGCACCGGGGAGCTGTTTTTT. Its protein is CASSSSGTGELFF.

The chain recombines TRBV5-1 with TRBJ2-7; 7 bases agree with TRBD1. Germline CDR1 is SGHRS and CDR2 is YFSETQ. Losses at the gene ends were 3 bases for V and 5 bases for J; bases not matched to a gene: 5. The CDR3 loop spans 13 amino acids. As DNA, the CDR3 is TGCGCCAGCAGCTCAACAGGGGCCCACGAGCAGTACTTC. It encodes CASSSTGAHEQYF.

The rearrangement joins TRBV4-2 to TRBJ2-1, with TRBD2 identical over 12 bases. Germline V gene lookup returns CDR1 LGHNA and CDR2 YNFKEQ. The J segment lost 10 bases and the V segment lost 6 bases, leaving 13 bases of the junction unmatched. This CDR3 has 16 residues. CDR3: CASSHIGLAGGREQFF. CDR3 in DNA: TGTGCCAGCAGTCACATAGGTCTAGCGGGGGGGCGAGAGCAGTTCTTC.

This chain uses TRBV6-5 with TRBJ1-2, with TRBD1 as a possible D gene (6 bases). CDR1 is MNHEY, CDR2 SVGAGI, per germline. Trimming stripped 5 bases from V and 0 bases from J, with 7 bases between. The CDR3 is 13 residues long. The CDR3 loop reads CASSRTANYGYTF. In nucleotides, the CDR3 is TGTGCCAGCAGTAGGACAGCTAACTATGGCTACACCTTC.

The chain recombines TRBV11-2 with TRBJ2-2; D remains unclear. Germline lookup yields CDR1 SGHAT and CDR2 FQNNGV. The CDR3 has 15 residues. V was cut by 1 base and J by 2 bases, with 8 bases left in between. In DNA form, the CDR3 reads TGTGCCAGCAGCTTAGCAGGTTATAACACCGGGGAGCTGTTTTTT. It specifies CASSLAGYNTGELFF.

J is TRBJ1-2 and V is TRBV7-9; D is unclear. Germline lookup yields CDR1 SEHNR and CDR2 FQNEAQ (reference sequence). The CDR3 spans 16 residues. V gave up 4 bases and J gave up 2 bases, with 17 bases separating them. The CDR3 DNA sequence: TGTGCCAGCAGCTCCTTCCGATCTACAGCCAACTATGGCTACACCTTC. This codes for CASSSFRSTANYGYTF.

This clone was seen a few times. This rearrangement joins TRBV5-8 to TRBJ2-3, with 16 bases identical to TRBD2. V lost 6 bases and J lost 2; bases outside the gene matches: 6. The CDR3 is 17 residues long. The germline V gene encodes CDR1 SGHTS and CDR2 YDEGEE. CDR3 sequence reads: CASTRGLAGGVTDTQYF. The CDR3 DNA reads TGTGCCAGCACACGGGGACTAGCGGGGGGGGTCACAGATACGCAGTATTTT.